The present T cell receptor (beta chain) was sequenced within a study of OX40 agonist ivuxolimab in advanced cancers. About the research overall: Three partial responders included one hepatocellular carcinoma patient and two cutaneous melanoma patients. Study findings and constraints: Mean expanded clone counts were higher in CD8+ than CD4+ T cells.

This CDR3 comprises 14 residues. Germline loops: CDR1 SGHTA, CDR2 FQGNSA. Trimming shortened V by 1 base and J by 4 bases, and 10 bases separated the two germline ends. To note about this clone: Its target is unknown.

Clones were read by immunoSEQ multiplex PCR, and TCRdb kept only the in-frame ones, dropping some. The sample includes roughly 62,000 clones, about 84% of them seen just once. This receptor was obtained from an adult with an advanced solid tumor such as melanoma, head and neck, liver or kidney cancer. This sample comprised CD4+ or CD8+ T cells sorted from blood, obtained in a trial of the OX40 agonist ivuxolimab. V usage is TRBV7-2 and J usage is TRBJ1-1; perhaps TRBD1 as D (5 bases). CDR3 region: CASSLGRVGTEAFF. In DNA, the CDR3 is TGTGCCAGCAGCTTAGGCAGGGTAGGCACTGAAGCTTTCTTT. Full variable domain (outside the CDR3, taken from reference TRBV7-2 and TRBJ1-1): GAGVSQSPSNKVTEKGKDVELRCDPISGHTALYWYRQSLGQGLEFLIYFQGNSAPDKSGLPSDRFSAERTGGSVSTLTIQRTQQEDSAVYLCASSLGRVGTEAFFGQGTRLTVV.